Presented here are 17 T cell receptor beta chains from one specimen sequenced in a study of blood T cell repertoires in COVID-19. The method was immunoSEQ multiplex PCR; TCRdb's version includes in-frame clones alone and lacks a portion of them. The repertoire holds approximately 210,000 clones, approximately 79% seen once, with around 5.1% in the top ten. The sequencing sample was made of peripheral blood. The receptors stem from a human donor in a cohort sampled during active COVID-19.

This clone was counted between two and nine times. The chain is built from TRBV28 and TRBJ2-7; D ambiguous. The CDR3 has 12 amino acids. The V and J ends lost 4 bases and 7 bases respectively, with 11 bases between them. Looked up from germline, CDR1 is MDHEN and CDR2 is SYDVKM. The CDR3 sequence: CASSSVPEEQYF. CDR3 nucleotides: TGTGCCAGCAGTTCCGTCCCTGAGGAGCAGTACTTC. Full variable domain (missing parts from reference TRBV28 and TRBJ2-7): DVKVTQSSRYLVKRTGEKVFLECVQDMDHENMFWYRQDPGLGLRLIYFSYDVKMKEKGDIPEGYSVSREKKERFSLILESASTNQTSMYLCASSSVPEEQYFGPGTRLTVT.

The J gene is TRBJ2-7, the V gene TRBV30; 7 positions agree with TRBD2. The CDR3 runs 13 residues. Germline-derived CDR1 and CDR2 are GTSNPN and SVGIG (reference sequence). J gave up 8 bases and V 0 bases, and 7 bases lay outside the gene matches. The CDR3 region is CAWSVRGGNQQYF. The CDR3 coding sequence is TGTGCCTGGAGTGTACGGGGAGGGAATCAGCAGTACTTC.

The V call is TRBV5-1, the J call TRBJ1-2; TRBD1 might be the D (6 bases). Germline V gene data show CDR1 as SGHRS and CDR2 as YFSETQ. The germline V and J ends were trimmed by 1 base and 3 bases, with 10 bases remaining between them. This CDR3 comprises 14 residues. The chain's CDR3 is CASSLLGGDYGYTF. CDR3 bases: TGCGCCAGCAGCTTGCTAGGGGGAGACTATGGCTACACCTTC.

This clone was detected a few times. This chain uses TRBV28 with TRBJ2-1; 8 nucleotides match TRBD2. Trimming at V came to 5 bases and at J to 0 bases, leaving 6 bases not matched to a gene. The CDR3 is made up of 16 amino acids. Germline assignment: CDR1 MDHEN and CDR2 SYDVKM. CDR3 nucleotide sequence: TGTGCCAGCAGTCGGGGGACTAGGATCTCCTACAATGAGCAGTTCTTC. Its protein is CASSRGTRISYNEQFF.

The CDR3 is CASSRQTGGDEKLFF. The CDR3 coding sequence is TGTGCCAGCAGCCGCCAGACAGGGGGGGATGAAAAACTGTTTTTT. This chain connects TRBV11-2 to TRBJ1-4, with 9 bases lining up with TRBD1. V trimming: 5 bases; J trimming: 6 bases; junction bases outside the gene matches: 7. CDR1 SGHAT and CDR2 FQNNGV come from the germline V gene. The CDR3 contains 15 residues.

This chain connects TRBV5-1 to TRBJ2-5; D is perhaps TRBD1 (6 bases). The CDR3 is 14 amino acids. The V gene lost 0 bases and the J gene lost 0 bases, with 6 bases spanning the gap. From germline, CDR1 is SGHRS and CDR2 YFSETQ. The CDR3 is CASSLGTDQETQYF. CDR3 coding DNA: TGCGCCAGCAGCTTGGGGACAGACCAAGAGACCCAGTACTTC.

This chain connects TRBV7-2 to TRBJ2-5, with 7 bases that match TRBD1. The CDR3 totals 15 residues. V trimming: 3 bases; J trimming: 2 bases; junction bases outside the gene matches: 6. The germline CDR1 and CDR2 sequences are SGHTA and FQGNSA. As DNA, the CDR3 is TGTGCCAGCAGCTTGATGGGACAGTTACAAGAGACCCAGTACTTC. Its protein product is CASSLMGQLQETQYF.

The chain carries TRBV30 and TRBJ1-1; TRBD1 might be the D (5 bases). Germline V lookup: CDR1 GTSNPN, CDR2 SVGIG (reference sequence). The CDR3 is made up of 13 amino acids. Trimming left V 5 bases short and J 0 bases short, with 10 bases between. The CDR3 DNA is TGTGCCTGGGTGACAGCCGTGAACACTGAAGCTTTCTTT. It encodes CAWVTAVNTEAFF.

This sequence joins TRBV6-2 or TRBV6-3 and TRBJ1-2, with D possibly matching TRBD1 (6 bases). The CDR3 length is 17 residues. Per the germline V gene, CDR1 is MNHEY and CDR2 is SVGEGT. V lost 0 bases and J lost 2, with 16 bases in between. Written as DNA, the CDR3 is TGTGCCAGCAGTTACTCACGCAGGGGAGCGGTGAACTATGGCTACACCTTC. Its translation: CASSYSRRGAVNYGYTF.

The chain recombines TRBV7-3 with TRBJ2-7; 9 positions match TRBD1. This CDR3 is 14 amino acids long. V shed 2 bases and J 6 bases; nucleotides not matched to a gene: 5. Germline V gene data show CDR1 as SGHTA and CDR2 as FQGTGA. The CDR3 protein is CASSLGTGISEQYF. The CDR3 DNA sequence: TGTGCCAGCAGCTTAGGGACAGGGATTTCCGAGCAGTACTTC.

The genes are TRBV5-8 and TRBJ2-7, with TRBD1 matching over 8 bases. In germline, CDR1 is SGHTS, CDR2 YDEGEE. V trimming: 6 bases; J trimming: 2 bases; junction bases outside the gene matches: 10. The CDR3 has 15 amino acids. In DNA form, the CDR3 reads TGTGCCAGCATCCCTCTCAGGGACAGGCCCTACGAGCAGTACTTC. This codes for CASIPLRDRPYEQYF.

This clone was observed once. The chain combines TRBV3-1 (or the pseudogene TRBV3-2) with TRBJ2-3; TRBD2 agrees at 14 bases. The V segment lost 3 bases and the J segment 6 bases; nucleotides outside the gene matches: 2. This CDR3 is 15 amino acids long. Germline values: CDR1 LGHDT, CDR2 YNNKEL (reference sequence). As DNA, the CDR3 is TGTGCCAGCAGCCAGGGACTAGCGGGAGCTGATACGCAGTATTTT. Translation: CASSQGLAGADTQYF.

As DNA, the CDR3 is TGTGCCAGTAGTATAGTACTAGCGGGAGGGCCGGCAGATACGCAGTATTTT. Its protein is CASSIVLAGGPADTQYF. The J gene is TRBJ2-3, the V gene TRBV19; TRBD2 matches at 13 bases. Germline-derived CDR1 and CDR2 are LNHDA and SQIVND (reference sequence). This CDR3 comprises 17 residues. V trimming: 1 base; J trimming: 4 bases; junction bases outside the gene matches: 5. The whole variable domain, remainder taken from reference TRBV19 and TRBJ2-3, is DGGITQSPKYLFRKEGQNVTLSCEQNLNHDAMYWYRQDPGQGLRLIYYSQIVNDFQKGDIAEGYSVSREKKESFPLTVTSAQKNPTAFYLCASSIVLAGGPADTQYFGPGTRLTVL.

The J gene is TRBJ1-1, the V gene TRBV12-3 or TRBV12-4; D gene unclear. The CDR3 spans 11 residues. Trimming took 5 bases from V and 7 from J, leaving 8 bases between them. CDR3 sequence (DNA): TGTGCCAGCAGTGTATACGGTGAAGCTTTCTTT. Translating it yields CASSVYGEAFF.

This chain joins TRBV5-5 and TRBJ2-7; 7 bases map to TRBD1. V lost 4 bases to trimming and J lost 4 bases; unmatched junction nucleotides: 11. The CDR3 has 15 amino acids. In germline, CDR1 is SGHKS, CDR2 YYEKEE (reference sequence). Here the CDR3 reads CASSDSTGSLYEQYF. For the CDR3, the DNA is TGTGCCAGCAGCGACTCGACAGGGTCCCTTTACGAGCAGTACTTC.

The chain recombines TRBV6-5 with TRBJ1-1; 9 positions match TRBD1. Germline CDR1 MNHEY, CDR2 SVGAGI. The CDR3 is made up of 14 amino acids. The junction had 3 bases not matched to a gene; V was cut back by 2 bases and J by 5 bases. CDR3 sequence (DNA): TGTGCCAGCAGTTACACCGGGACAGGGACTGAAGCTTTCTTT. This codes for CASSYTGTGTEAFF.

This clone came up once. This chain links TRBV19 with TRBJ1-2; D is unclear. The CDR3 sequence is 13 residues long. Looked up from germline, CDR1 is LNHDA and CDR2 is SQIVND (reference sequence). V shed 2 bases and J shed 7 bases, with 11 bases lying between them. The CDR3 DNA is TGTGCCAGTAGTATATCAGGTATCGGTGGCTACACCTTC. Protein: CASSISGIGGYTF. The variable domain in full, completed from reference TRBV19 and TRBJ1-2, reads DGGITQSPKYLFRKEGQNVTLSCEQNLNHDAMYWYRQDPGQGLRLIYYSQIVNDFQKGDIAEGYSVSREKKESFPLTVTSAQKNPTAFYLCASSISGIGGYTFGSGTRLTVV.